This T cell receptor (beta chain) was retrieved from a study of regulatory dendritic cells for organ transplantation. Study-wide context: Regulatory dendritic cells were monocyte-derived, receiving vitamin D3 on days 0 and 4 and IL-10 on day 4.

Sorted subsets were CFSE-labeled and cultured less than six days with allogeneic dendritic cells. Regarding the study as a whole: Memory T cells were less diverse than naive, with memory CD8+ most oligoclonal.

Points on this clone: Its specificity is not known.

Profiling relied on immunoSEQ multiplex PCR, and the TCRdb table lists in-frame clones only, not all of them. Of about 11,000 clones listed, about 75% were seen once; the top ten hold roughly 2.6%. There are 16 residues in the CDR3. This clonotype was sampled from a human donor in good health. Sequencing was carried out using memory CD4+ T cells from blood cultured with regulatory dendritic cells. Sample subset: CD45RO+ memory T cells. The V and J genes are TRBV21-1 and TRBJ1-1. TRBV21-1 is a documented pseudogene. This CDR3 reads CASRISLATNRTEAFF. In DNA form, the CDR3 reads TGTGCCAGCAGAATATCACTAGCTACAAATCGCACTGAAGCTTTCTTT.